This T cell receptor (beta chain) was profiled in a study of response to subunit inactivated influenza vaccine. One entry per CDR3 protein, called by TCRdb with MiXCR from the RT-PCR reads. Counted here are approximately 500,000 distinct CDR3 sequences, approximately 12% occurring once; the ten biggest clones make up about 12%. The sample holds a few counts of this clonotype. What it recognizes is unknown. The CDR3 consists of 19 residues. Germline assignment: CDR1 LGHNA and CDR2 YSLEER. V was shortened by 0 bases and J by 0 bases, with 18 bases between the two germline ends. Study observations and caveats: Each seasonal influenza vaccination recruits few new T cells, the authors suggested.

V gene TRBV4-3 combines with J gene TRBJ2-4; D remains unclear. The TCR sequence derives from a man over 45 who received an inactivated influenza vaccine. Material: PBMCs from blood, obtained 40 to 50 days after vaccination. CDR3 sequence (DNA): TGCGCCAGCAGCCAAGAAACACGAATGGGTAACCTAGCCAAAAACATTCAGTACTTC. Translation gives CASSQETRMGNLAKNIQYF.